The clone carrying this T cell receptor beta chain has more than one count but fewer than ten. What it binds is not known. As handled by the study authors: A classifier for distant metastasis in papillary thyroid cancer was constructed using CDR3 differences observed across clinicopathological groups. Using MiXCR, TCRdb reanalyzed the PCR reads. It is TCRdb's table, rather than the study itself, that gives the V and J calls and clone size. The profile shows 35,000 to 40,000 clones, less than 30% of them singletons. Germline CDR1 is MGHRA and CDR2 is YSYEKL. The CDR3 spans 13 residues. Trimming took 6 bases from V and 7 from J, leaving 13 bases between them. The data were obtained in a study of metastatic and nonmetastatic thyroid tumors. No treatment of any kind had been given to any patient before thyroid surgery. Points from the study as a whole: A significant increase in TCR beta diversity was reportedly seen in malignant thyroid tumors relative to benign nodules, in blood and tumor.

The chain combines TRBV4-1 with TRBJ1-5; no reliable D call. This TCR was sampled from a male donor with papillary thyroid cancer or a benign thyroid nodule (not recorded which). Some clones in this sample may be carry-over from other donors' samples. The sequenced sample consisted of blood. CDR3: CASSPGMRQPQHF. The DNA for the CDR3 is TGCGCCAGCAGTCCCGGGATGCGGCAGCCCCAGCATTTT.